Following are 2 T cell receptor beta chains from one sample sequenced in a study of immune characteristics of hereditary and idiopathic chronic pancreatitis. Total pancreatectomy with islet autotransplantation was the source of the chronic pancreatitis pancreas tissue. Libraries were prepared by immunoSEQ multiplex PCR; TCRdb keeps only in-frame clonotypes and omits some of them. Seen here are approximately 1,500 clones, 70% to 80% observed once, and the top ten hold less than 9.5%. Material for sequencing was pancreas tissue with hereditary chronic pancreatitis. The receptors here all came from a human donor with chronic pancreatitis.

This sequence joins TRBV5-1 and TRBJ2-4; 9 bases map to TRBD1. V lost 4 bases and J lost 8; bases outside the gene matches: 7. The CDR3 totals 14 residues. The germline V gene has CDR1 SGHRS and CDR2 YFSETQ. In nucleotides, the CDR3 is TGCGCCAGCAGCACGGGACAGGGTCAACACATTCAGTACTTC. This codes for CASSTGQGQHIQYF. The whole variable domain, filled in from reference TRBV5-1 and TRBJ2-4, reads KAGVTQTPRYLIKTRGQQVTLSCSPISGHRSVSWYQQTPGQGLQFLFEYFSETQRNKGNFPGRFSGRQFSNSRSEMNVSTLELGDSALYLCASSTGQGQHIQYFGAGTRLSVL.

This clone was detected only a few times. CDR3 sequence: CASSFRQGAEEQYF. The CDR3 nucleotides are TGTGCCAGCAGTTTCAGACAGGGGGCTGAAGAGCAGTACTTC. The rearrangement uses TRBV28 and TRBJ2-7; the match to TRBD1 covers 10 bases. CDR3 length: 14 residues. Trimming took 3 bases from V and 7 from J; bases not matched to a gene: 6. Germline V gives CDR1 MDHEN, CDR2 SYDVKM. Using reference TRBV28 and TRBJ2-7 for the parts outside the CDR3, the full variable domain is DVKVTQSSRYLVKRTGEKVFLECVQDMDHENMFWYRQDPGLGLRLIYFSYDVKMKEKGDIPEGYSVSREKKERFSLILESASTNQTSMYLCASSFRQGAEEQYFGPGTRLTVT.